Below are 13 T cell receptor beta chains sequenced from a single sample in a study of blood T cell repertoires in COVID-19. Assay: immunoSEQ multiplex PCR; the TCRdb copy retains only in-frame clones and omits some. The profile shows more than 80,000 clones, roughly 82% of them singletons. Sequencing input: peripheral blood. The source is a middle-aged man with active COVID-19.

This clone has more than one count but fewer than ten. The chain recombines TRBV4-1 with TRBJ1-2, with D tentatively TRBD1 (5 bases). The CDR3 has 18 residues. Germline loops: CDR1 MGHRA, CDR2 YSYEKL. Deletions cut 1 base from V and 7 bases from J, with 25 bases between. The DNA for the CDR3 is TGCGCCAGCAGCCAAGCTACAGAAAAAAGACAGCGGGTTCGTGGCTACACCTTC. It translates to CASSQATEKRQRVRGYTF.

V usage is TRBV10-3 and J usage is TRBJ2-7, with 10 nucleotides matching TRBD2. J gave up 4 bases and V 2 bases, and 5 bases lay outside the gene matches. Looked up from germline, CDR1 is ENHRY and CDR2 is SYGVKD. The CDR3 length is 15 residues. The CDR3 region has the DNA TGTGCCATCAGTGAGGAGCGGGGGGGCGGTTACGAGCAGTACTTC. Amino acid sequence: CAISEERGGGYEQYF.

V gene TRBV19 combines with J gene TRBJ2-7; TRBD1 matches at 7 bases. The germline V gene has CDR1 LNHDA and CDR2 SQIVND (reference sequence). With V trimmed by 3 bases and J by 2 bases, 13 bases remained unmatched. CDR3 length: 17 residues. CDR3 residues: CASSISLVSTGAYEQYF. The CDR3 DNA reads TGTGCCAGTAGTATCTCTCTAGTATCTACAGGGGCCTACGAGCAGTACTTC.

CDR3 in DNA: TGTGCCTGGAGATCCCGACAGGCCCCCTACGAGCAGTACTTC. Encoded protein: CAWRSRQAPYEQYF. The chain links TRBV30 to TRBJ2-7, with a weak D call TRBD1 (6 bases). Between the trimmed V and J ends, which lost 3 bases and 2 bases, there was a span of 14 bases. In germline, CDR1 is GTSNPN, CDR2 SVGIG (reference sequence). The CDR3 spans 14 residues.

This chain connects TRBV28 to TRBJ2-2, with 8 bases that match TRBD1. V gave up 3 bases and J gave up 6 bases; unmatched junction bases: 6. CDR3 length: 15 amino acids. The germline V gene has CDR1 MDHEN and CDR2 SYDVKM. The CDR3 DNA is TGTGCCAGCAGTTTCGTGGACAGGGATGCCGGGGAGCTGTTTTTT. Amino acids: CASSFVDRDAGELFF. Supplemented by reference TRBV28 and TRBJ2-2, the full variable domain reads DVKVTQSSRYLVKRTGEKVFLECVQDMDHENMFWYRQDPGLGLRLIYFSYDVKMKEKGDIPEGYSVSREKKERFSLILESASTNQTSMYLCASSFVDRDAGELFFGEGSRLTVL.

This clone was recorded a few times. This rearrangement joins TRBV28 to TRBJ2-5; D is unclear. Looked up from germline, CDR1 is MDHEN and CDR2 is SYDVKM. V dropped 6 bases and J dropped 4 bases, with 18 bases sitting between them. The CDR3 runs 15 residues. The CDR3 is CASSPTARVAETQYF. CDR3 in DNA: TGTGCCAGCAGCCCCACCGCCCGGGTAGCAGAGACCCAGTACTTC.

This clone was counted a single time. CDR3 sequence (DNA): TGTGCCAGCAGCTTAGATTATAGCGGGTATGAGCAGTTCTTC. Protein product: CASSLDYSGYEQFF. This chain joins TRBV11-2 and TRBJ2-1; 7 positions match TRBD2. V lost 0 bases, J lost 8 bases, and 4 bases stayed unmatched. This CDR3 spans 14 amino acids. Germline CDR1 and CDR2: SGHAT and FQNNGV.

DNA for the CDR3: TGTGCCAGCAGCCAAGTAGCCTACCTCACCTACGAGCAGTACTTC. Protein product: CASSQVAYLTYEQYF. The chain has TRBV3-1 (or the pseudogene TRBV3-2) and TRBJ2-7; D is undetermined. The CDR3 is 15 amino acids. Germline V gene data show CDR1 as LGHDT and CDR2 as YNNKEL (reference sequence). V shed 1 base and J shed 2 bases, with 12 bases lying between them.

The gene calls are TRBV7-9 and TRBJ1-2, with TRBD1 as a possible D gene (6 bases). CDR1 is SEHNR, CDR2 FQNEAQ, per germline (reference sequence). CDR3 length: 15 residues. With 3 bases removed from V and 4 bases from J, the gap between germline ends came to 15 bases. Here the CDR3 reads CASSFAVTGFYGYTF. Written as DNA, the CDR3 is TGTGCCAGCAGCTTCGCCGTGACAGGCTTCTATGGCTACACCTTC.

This clone appeared a few times. V usage is TRBV6-2 or TRBV6-3 and J usage is TRBJ2-7, with 7 bases that match TRBD1. V trimming: 0 bases; J trimming: 3 bases; junction bases outside the gene matches: 23. The CDR3 extends over 21 amino acids. Germline V lookup: CDR1 MNHEY, CDR2 SVGEGT. In DNA form, the CDR3 reads TGTGCCAGCAGTTACTCGATTGGTACCCGACAGGGTCGGGTGTGGGTCTACGAGCAGTACTTC. Amino acid sequence: CASSYSIGTRQGRVWVYEQYF.

The chain uses TRBV7-9 and TRBJ2-3, with a tentative D call TRBD2 (5 bases). V was trimmed by 4 bases and J by 5 bases, leaving 13 bases between them. Looked up from germline, CDR1 is SEHNR and CDR2 is FQNEAQ (reference sequence). The CDR3 extends over 14 amino acids. The CDR3 nucleotides are TGTGCCAGCAGCTACGGACTGTCAAGAGATACGCAGTATTTT. Amino acids: CASSYGLSRDTQYF.

The rearrangement uses TRBV30 and TRBJ2-7; TRBD1 matches 7 bases. V lost 0 bases and J lost 6; bases outside the gene matches: 8. This CDR3 contains 14 residues. CDR1 and CDR2 (germline): GTSNPN, SVGIG (reference sequence). The DNA for the CDR3 is TGTGCCTGGAGTGTTTCACAGGGGAAGGGCGAGCAGTACTTC. Encoded protein: CAWSVSQGKGEQYF.

The rearrangement links TRBV29-1 to TRBJ2-3; 8 bases align to TRBD2. J gave up 4 bases and V 4 bases, and 7 bases lay outside the gene matches. The germline V gene has CDR1 SQVTM and CDR2 ANQGSEA. The CDR3 is 14 amino acids. CDR3 nucleotides: TGCAGCGTTGTACCGCGGGAGGACCCAGATACGCAGTATTTT. This gives the protein CSVVPREDPDTQYF.